Sequencing of this T cell receptor (beta chain) was carried out in a study of blood T cells in healthy people across ages. This clonotype has a count of ten or more. Then a second PCR, running about 6 to 12 cycles, was carried out with a sample-barcoded 5' primer and a J-beta primer mix. TCRdb fed the 5' RACE reads into MiXCR, producing one record per CDR3 protein. The repertoire holds 580,000 or so distinct CDR3 sequences, with under 55% as singletons. The germline V gene encodes CDR1 SNHLY and CDR2 FYNNEI. The CDR3 runs to 16 residues. Germline trimming cut 1 base from V and 1 base from J; bases unmatched to any gene: 2.

The clonotype comes from a man older than 75 in good health. The sequenced sample was blood. V and J are TRBV2 and TRBJ2-5; 11 nucleotides match TRBD2. The CDR3 sequence is CASSEGLAGGQETQYF. The CDR3 nucleotides are TGTGCCAGCAGTGAAGGTCTAGCGGGGGGCCAAGAGACCCAGTACTTC.